Each of the 20 T cell receptor beta chains below was sequenced from the same sample in a study of T-cell memory formation after mild COVID-19. TCRdb used MiXCR to reprocess the 5' RACE reads, holding one entry per CDR3 protein. The repertoire holds approximately 480,000 distinct CDR3 sequences, 18% seen once, with 12% in the top ten. The sequenced sample consisted of PBMCs or a T cell subset sorted from them (not recorded which). These receptors came from an adult woman who had mild COVID-19 (a few samples of this study predate the infection). Cell type and time point are not known.

The chain employs TRBV7-9 and TRBJ1-1, with 9 bases fitting TRBD1. There are 14 residues in the CDR3. V lost 9 bases and J lost 2; bases outside the gene matches: 7. Germline loops: CDR1 SEHNR, CDR2 FQNEAQ (reference sequence). DNA for the CDR3: TGTGCCAGTCAAGACAGGGGGAGCAACACTGAAGCTTTCTTT. Amino acids: CASQDRGSNTEAFF. Full variable domain (missing parts from reference TRBV7-9 and TRBJ1-1): DTGVSQNPRHKITKRGQNVTFRCDPISEHNRLYWYRQTLGQGPEFLTYFQNEAQLEKSRLLSDRFSAERPKGSFSTLEIQRTEQGDSAMYLCASQDRGSNTEAFFGQGTRLTVV.

The V call is TRBV20-1, the J call TRBJ2-3; 9 nucleotides line up with TRBD1. Germline loops: CDR1 DFQATT, CDR2 SNEGSKA (reference sequence). V shed 5 bases and J 4 bases; nucleotides not matched to a gene: 13. This CDR3 spans 16 amino acids. CDR3 residues: CSALSPTGGISDTQYF. In DNA form, the CDR3 reads TGCAGTGCTCTCTCCCCCACAGGGGGCATTTCAGATACGCAGTATTTT.

This clonotype showed up many times. The rearrangement links TRBV4-1 to TRBJ2-5, with a weak D call TRBD2 (6 bases). The germline V gene has CDR1 MGHRA and CDR2 YSYEKL. Trimming removed 6 bases from V and 3 bases from J, with 17 bases in between. CDR3 length: 15 residues. CDR3 sequence reads: CASSRTGTEKETQYF. The CDR3 DNA follows: TGCGCCAGCAGTCGAACCGGGACTGAAAAAGAGACCCAGTACTTC.

The V and J genes are TRBV20-1 and TRBJ1-2; D remains ambiguous. V gave up 6 bases and J gave up 7 bases, with 15 bases separating them. The CDR3 is made up of 12 amino acids. Germline CDR1 is DFQATT and CDR2 is SNEGSKA (reference sequence). The CDR3, as DNA: TGCAGTGCGTCGCCCCCCGGGAGTGGCTACACCTTC. Translation gives CSASPPGSGYTF.

In this sample, this clonotype turned up a few times. The chain employs TRBV25-1 and TRBJ2-5; D gene unclear. Germline loops: CDR1 MGHDK, CDR2 SYGVNS. The CDR3 loop spans 13 amino acids. Trimming cost V 8 bases and J 0 bases, with 10 bases left between them. The CDR3 coding sequence is TGTGCCAGCTCAGTCTACCACCAAGAGACCCAGTACTTC. Protein: CASSVYHQETQYF.

Comment on this clonotype: Germline is not matched at one junction end, which may reflect a read error. V usage is TRBV14 and J usage is TRBJ1-5; no reliable D call. The CDR3 runs 14 residues. CDR1 and CDR2 (germline): SGHDN, FVKESK. The CDR3 DNA follows: TGTGCCAGCAGCCAATACGGAGGCAATCACCCCCAGCATTTT. The encoded protein is CASSQYGGNHPQHF. Filled out from reference TRBV14 and TRBJ1-5, the complete variable domain reads EAGVTQFPSHSVIEKGQTVTLRCDPISGHDNLYWYRRVMGKEIKFLLHFVKESKQDESGMPNNRFLAERTGGTYSTLKVQPAELEDSGVYFCASSQYGGNHPQHFGDGTRLSIL.

V gene TRBV15 combines with J gene TRBJ2-1; the match to TRBD2 covers 8 bases. Germline V gene lookup returns CDR1 LNHNV and CDR2 YYDKDF (reference sequence). The CDR3 loop spans 14 amino acids. The V segment lost 3 bases and the J segment 9 bases; nucleotides outside the gene matches: 7. The CDR3 DNA reads TGTGCCACCAGCAGTCGGAGGCGGGAGGTTGAGCAGTTCTTC. Protein sequence: CATSSRRREVEQFF.

This clonotype was seen more than once but under ten times. The chain carries TRBV5-6 and TRBJ2-7, with D tentatively TRBD1 or TRBD2 (5 bases each). V lost 3 bases and J lost 2, with 15 bases in between. The germline gives CDR1 SGHDT, CDR2 YYEEEE. This CDR3 has 15 amino acids. The CDR3 is CASSSGTPIPYEQYF. Written as DNA, the CDR3 is TGTGCCAGCAGCTCCGGGACGCCCATCCCCTACGAGCAGTACTTC.

V is TRBV29-1 and J is TRBJ1-1; TRBD1 might be the D (5 bases). Trimming cost V 5 bases and J 6 bases, with 16 bases left between them. The CDR3 is 13 amino acids. The germline V gene encodes CDR1 SQVTM and CDR2 ANQGSEA. The CDR3 reads CSVLSGKVAEAFF. The CDR3 DNA reads as TGCAGCGTTTTGTCAGGGAAGGTTGCTGAAGCTTTCTTT.

The chain uses TRBV13 and TRBJ2-7; 7 bases fit TRBD2. The CDR3 covers 16 residues. Germline lookup yields CDR1 PRHDT and CDR2 FYEKMQ (reference sequence). After removal of 5 bases from V and 1 base from J, the junction contained 11 bases not matched to a gene. The CDR3 here is CASSPSGGGRSYEQYF. The CDR3 DNA is TGTGCCAGCAGCCCCTCGGGCGGGGGAAGGTCCTACGAGCAGTACTTC.

The rearrangement joins TRBV4-1 to TRBJ2-5; TRBD2 matches 7 bases. CDR3 size: 17 residues. The ends lost 1 base at V and 4 bases at J; junction bases unmatched: 12. CDR1 and CDR2 (germline): MGHRA, YSYEKL. This chain's CDR3 is CASSQVGGGADLETQYF. The CDR3 DNA reads as TGCGCCAGCAGCCAAGTTGGGGGAGGGGCCGACTTAGAGACCCAGTACTTC.

This rearrangement joins TRBV20-1 to TRBJ1-5, with a tentative D call TRBD1 (5 bases). The CDR3 has 14 residues. Germline assignment: CDR1 DFQATT and CDR2 SNEGSKA (reference sequence). V lost 0 bases, J lost 3 bases, and 9 bases lay in between. The CDR3 DNA follows: TGCAGTGCTAGAGAGGCAGGGTACAATCAGCCCCAGCATTTT. It encodes CSAREAGYNQPQHF.

The V gene is TRBV4-1, the J gene TRBJ2-6; TRBD2 is a possible D gene (5 bases). The CDR3 contains 16 residues. The V gene lost 4 bases and the J gene lost 2 bases, with 12 bases spanning the gap. Germline loops: CDR1 MGHRA, CDR2 YSYEKL. CDR3 coding DNA: TGCGCCAGCAGCCCGGCTGGACTGGCTGGGGCCAACGTCCTGACTTTC. Translated: CASSPAGLAGANVLTF.

This clonotype has only a few counts. The J gene is TRBJ2-5, the V gene TRBV24-1; TRBD1 might be the D (7 bases). CDR1 and CDR2 (germline): KGHDR, SFDVKD. V was cut by 7 bases and J by 5 bases, with 19 bases left in between. This CDR3 spans 15 amino acids. CDR3 sequence reads: CATSVNQGGSETQYF. The CDR3 nucleotides are TGTGCCACCAGCGTAAATCAGGGGGGCAGCGAGACCCAGTACTTC.

In its sample, this clonotype was seen a few times. Its ends do not fully match the called genes, so a read error is possible. CDR3 bases: TGCGTCAGCAGCCAAGATTATTTGCGGGGCAGCACAGATACGCAGTATTTT. Translated: CVSSQDYLRGSTDTQYF. J is TRBJ2-3 and V is TRBV4-1; D perhaps matches TRBD2 (6 bases). Germline values: CDR1 MGHRA, CDR2 YSYEKL. The CDR3 loop spans 17 amino acids.

There are a few counts of this clonotype. The V gene is TRBV29-1, the J gene TRBJ1-1, with 9 bases fitting TRBD1. Germline lookup yields CDR1 SQVTM and CDR2 ANQGSEA. The CDR3 is 12 amino acids. V lost 6 bases, J lost 4 bases, and 3 bases stayed unmatched. The CDR3 sequence is CSVTGGSTEAFF. CDR3 bases: TGCAGCGTCACAGGGGGCTCCACTGAAGCTTTCTTT.

CDR3 loop: CATLGIGTAAKIYGYTF. The CDR3, as DNA: TGTGCCACCCTTGGGATCGGGACGGCAGCAAAAATCTATGGCTACACCTTC. The chain recombines TRBV7-9 with TRBJ1-2; D possibly corresponds to TRBD1 (5 bases). CDR1 and CDR2 (germline): SEHNR, FQNEAQ (reference sequence). The CDR3 spans 17 residues. The V and J ends lost 10 bases and 4 bases respectively, with 28 bases between them.

The rearrangement uses TRBV7-9 and TRBJ1-2, with 7 bases that match TRBD1. This CDR3 region has 15 residues. V dropped 1 base and J dropped 4; count of bases not matched to a gene: 6. The germline V gene encodes CDR1 SEHNR and CDR2 FQNEAQ (reference sequence). CDR3 loop: CASSLEGGGGYGYTF. Written as DNA, the CDR3 is TGTGCCAGCAGCTTAGAAGGAGGGGGCGGCTATGGCTACACCTTC.

This chain connects TRBV9 to TRBJ2-3; possibly TRBD2 for D (5 bases). The ends were cut back, 7 bases at V and 7 bases at J, with 10 bases in the middle. The germline V gene encodes CDR1 SGDLS and CDR2 YYNGEE. This CDR3 has 11 amino acids. The CDR3 loop reads CASEGGNTQYF. In DNA form, the CDR3 reads TGTGCCAGCGAAGGAGGAAATACGCAGTATTTT.

This clonotype has a count of ten or more. The genes are TRBV9 and TRBJ2-2; D gene ambiguous. V was pared by 4 bases and J by 5 bases, with 6 bases between. The CDR3 runs 12 residues. The germline V gene encodes CDR1 SGDLS and CDR2 YYNGEE. The CDR3 coding sequence is TGTGCCAGCAGCCCCCGGACCGGGGAGCTGTTTTTT. This sequence encodes CASSPRTGELFF.